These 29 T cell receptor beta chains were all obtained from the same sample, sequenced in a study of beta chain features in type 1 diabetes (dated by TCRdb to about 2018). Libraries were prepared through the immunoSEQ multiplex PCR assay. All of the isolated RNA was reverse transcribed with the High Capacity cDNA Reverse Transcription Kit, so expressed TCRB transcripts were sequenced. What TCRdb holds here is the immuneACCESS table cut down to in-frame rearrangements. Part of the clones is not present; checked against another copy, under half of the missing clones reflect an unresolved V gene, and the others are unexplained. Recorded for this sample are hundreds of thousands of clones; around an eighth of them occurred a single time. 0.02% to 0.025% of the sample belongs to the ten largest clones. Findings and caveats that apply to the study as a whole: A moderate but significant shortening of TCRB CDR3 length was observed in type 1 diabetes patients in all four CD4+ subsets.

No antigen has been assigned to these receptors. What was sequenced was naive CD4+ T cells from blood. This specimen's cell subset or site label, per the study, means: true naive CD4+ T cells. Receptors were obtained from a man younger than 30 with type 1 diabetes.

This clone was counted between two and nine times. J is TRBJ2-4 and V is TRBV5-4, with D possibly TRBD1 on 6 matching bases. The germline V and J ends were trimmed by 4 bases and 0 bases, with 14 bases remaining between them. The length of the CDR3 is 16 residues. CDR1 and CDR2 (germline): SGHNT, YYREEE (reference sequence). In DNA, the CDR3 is TGTGCCAGCAGCCCGGGTGGACAGATAGCCAAAAACATTCAGTACTTC. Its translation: CASSPGGQIAKNIQYF.

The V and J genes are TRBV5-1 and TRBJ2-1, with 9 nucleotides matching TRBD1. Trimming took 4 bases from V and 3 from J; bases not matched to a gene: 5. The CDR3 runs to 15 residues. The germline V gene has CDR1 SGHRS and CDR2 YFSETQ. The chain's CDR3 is CASSPGTGYYNEQFF. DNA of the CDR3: TGCGCCAGCAGCCCAGGGACAGGGTACTACAATGAGCAGTTCTTC. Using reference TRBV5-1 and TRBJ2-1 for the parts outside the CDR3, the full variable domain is KAGVTQTPRYLIKTRGQQVTLSCSPISGHRSVSWYQQTPGQGLQFLFEYFSETQRNKGNFPGRFSGRQFSNSRSEMNVSTLELGDSALYLCASSPGTGYYNEQFFGPGTRLTVL.

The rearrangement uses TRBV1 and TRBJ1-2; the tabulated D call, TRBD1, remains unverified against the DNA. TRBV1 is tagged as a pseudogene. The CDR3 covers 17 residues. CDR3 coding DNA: TGCACCAGCAGCCAAGCCACCGGACAGGGGGGACCCTATGGCTACACCTTC. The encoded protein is CTSSQATGQGGPYGYTF.

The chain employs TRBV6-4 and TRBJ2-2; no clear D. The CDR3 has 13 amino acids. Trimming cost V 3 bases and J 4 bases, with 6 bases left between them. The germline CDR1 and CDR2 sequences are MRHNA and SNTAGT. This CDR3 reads CASSEGFTGELFF. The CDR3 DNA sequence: TGTGCCAGCAGTGAAGGGTTCACCGGGGAGCTGTTTTTT.

This CDR3 is CASSFLGGREQYF. The CDR3 bases are TGTGCCAGCAGTTTTCTCGGCGGCAGGGAGCAGTACTTC. This chain links TRBV27 with TRBJ2-7; D not certain. The germline gives CDR1 MNHEY, CDR2 SMNVEV (reference sequence). V lost 3 bases to trimming and J lost 7 bases, with 13 bases between them. There are 13 residues in the CDR3.

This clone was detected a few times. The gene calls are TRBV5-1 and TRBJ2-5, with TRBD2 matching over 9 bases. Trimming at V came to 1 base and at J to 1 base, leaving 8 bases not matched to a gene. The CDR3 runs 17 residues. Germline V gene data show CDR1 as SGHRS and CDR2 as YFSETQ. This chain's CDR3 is CASSLILLAGTQETQYF. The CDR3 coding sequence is TGCGCCAGCAGCTTGATCTTGCTAGCGGGGACCCAAGAGACCCAGTACTTC.

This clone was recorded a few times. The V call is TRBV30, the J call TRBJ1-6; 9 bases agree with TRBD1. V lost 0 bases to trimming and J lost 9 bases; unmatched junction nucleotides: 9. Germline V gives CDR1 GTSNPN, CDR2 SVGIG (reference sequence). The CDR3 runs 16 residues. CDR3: CAWSVRQDRGFSPLHF. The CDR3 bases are TGTGCCTGGAGTGTACGACAGGACAGGGGTTTTTCACCCCTCCACTTT.

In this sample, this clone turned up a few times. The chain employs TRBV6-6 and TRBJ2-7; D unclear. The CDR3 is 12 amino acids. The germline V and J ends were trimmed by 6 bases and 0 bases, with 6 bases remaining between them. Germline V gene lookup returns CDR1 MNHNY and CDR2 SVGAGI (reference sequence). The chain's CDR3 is CASSPSSYEQYF. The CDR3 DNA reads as TGTGCCAGCAGCCCTAGCTCCTACGAGCAGTACTTC.

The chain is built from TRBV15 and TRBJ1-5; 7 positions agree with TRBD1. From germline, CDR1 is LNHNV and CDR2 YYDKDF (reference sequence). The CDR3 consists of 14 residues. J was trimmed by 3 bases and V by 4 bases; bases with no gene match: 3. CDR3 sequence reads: CATSTQGINQPQHF. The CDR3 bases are TGTGCCACCAGCACACAGGGGATCAATCAGCCCCAGCATTTT.

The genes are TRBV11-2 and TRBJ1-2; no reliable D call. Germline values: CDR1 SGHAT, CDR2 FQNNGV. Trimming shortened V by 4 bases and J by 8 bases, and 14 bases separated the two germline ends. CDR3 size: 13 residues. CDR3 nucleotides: TGTGCCAGCAGCTCATACTCGGAATTCGGCTACACCTTC. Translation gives CASSSYSEFGYTF. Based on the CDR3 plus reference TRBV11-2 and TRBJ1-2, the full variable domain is EAGVAQSPRYKIIEKRQSVAFWCNPISGHATLYWYQQILGQGPKLLIQFQNNGVVDDSQLPKDRFSAERLKGVDSTLKIQPAKLEDSAVYLCASSSYSEFGYTFGSGTRLTVV.

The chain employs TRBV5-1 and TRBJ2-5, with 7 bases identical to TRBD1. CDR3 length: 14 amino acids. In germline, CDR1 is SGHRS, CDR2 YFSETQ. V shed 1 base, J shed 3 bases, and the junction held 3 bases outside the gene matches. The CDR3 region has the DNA TGCGCCAGCAGCTTGACAGGGGTGGAAGAGACCCAGTACTTC. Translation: CASSLTGVEETQYF.

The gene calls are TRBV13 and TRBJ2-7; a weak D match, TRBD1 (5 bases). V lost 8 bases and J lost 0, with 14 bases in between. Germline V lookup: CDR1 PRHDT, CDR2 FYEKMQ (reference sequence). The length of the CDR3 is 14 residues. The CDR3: CASLNKGNSYEQYF. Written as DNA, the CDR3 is TGTGCCAGCCTTAACAAGGGGAACTCCTACGAGCAGTACTTC.

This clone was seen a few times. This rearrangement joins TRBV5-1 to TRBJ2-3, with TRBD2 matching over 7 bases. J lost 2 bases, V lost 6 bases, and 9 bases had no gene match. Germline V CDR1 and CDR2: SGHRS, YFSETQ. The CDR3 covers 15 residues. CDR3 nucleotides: TGCGCCAGCAACCTCGGGAGCGGGGCCACAGATACGCAGTATTTT. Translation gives CASNLGSGATDTQYF.

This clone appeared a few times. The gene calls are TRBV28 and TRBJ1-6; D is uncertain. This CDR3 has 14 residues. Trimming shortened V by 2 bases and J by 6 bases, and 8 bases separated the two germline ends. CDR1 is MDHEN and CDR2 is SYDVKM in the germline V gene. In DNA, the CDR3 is TGTGCCAGCAGTTTAGGAGCGCTTAATTCACCCCTCCACTTT. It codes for CASSLGALNSPLHF.

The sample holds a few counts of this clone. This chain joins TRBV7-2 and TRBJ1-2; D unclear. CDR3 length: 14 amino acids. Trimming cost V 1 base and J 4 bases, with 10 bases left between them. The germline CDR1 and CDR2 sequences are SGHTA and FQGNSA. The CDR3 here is CASSLEPGTYGYTF. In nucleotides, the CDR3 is TGTGCCAGCAGCTTAGAGCCGGGTACCTATGGCTACACCTTC.

The DNA for the CDR3 is TGCGCCAGCAGCCAATCTGAACAGGGAGTCAACTATGGCTACACCTTC. Translation gives CASSQSEQGVNYGYTF. This rearrangement joins TRBV4-1 to TRBJ1-2; tentative D call: TRBD1 (6 bases). The germline V gene has CDR1 MGHRA and CDR2 YSYEKL. The V and J ends lost 2 bases and 2 bases respectively, with 15 bases between them. The CDR3 covers 16 residues.

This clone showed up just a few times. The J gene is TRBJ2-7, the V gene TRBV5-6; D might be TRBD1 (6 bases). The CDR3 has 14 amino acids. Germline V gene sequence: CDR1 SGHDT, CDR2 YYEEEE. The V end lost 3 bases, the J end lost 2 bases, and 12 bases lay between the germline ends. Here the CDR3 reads CASSSPGHTYEQYF. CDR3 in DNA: TGTGCCAGCAGCTCTCCGGGACACACCTACGAGCAGTACTTC.

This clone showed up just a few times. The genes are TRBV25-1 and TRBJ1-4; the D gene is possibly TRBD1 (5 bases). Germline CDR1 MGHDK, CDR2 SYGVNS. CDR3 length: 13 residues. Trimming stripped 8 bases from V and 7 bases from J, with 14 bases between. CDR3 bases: TGTGCCAGCGCCGGAGGGGTAGGTGAAAAACTGTTTTTT. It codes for CASAGGVGEKLFF.

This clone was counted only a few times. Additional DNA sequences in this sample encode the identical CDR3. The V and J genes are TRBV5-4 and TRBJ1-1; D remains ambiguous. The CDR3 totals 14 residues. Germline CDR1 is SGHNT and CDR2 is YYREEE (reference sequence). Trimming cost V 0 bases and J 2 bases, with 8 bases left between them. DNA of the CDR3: TGTGCCAGCAGCTTGGACTCCTTAAACACTGAAGCTTTCTTT. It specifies CASSLDSLNTEAFF.

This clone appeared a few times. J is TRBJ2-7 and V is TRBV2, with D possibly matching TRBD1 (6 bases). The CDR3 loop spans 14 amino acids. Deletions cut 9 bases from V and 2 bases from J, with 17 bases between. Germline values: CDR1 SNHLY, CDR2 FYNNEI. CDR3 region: CASRNSGQTYEQYF. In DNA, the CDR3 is TGTGCCAGTCGCAACAGCGGACAGACCTACGAGCAGTACTTC.

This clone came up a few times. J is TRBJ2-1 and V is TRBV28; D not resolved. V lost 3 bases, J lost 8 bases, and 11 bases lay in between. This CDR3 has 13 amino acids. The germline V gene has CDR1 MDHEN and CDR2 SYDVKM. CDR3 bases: TGTGCCAGCAGTTTTGTTCAGGTCGATGAGCAGTTCTTC. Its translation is CASSFVQVDEQFF.

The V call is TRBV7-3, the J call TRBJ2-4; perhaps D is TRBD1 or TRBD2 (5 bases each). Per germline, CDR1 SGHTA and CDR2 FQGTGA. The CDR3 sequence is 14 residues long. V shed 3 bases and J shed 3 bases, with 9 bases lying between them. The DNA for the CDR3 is TGTGCCAGCAGCTTCGGGGACCTCAAAAACATTCAGTACTTC. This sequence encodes CASSFGDLKNIQYF.

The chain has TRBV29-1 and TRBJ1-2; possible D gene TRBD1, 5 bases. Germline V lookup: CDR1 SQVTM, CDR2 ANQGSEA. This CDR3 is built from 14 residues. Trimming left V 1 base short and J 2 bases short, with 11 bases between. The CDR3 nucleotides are TGCAGCGTTGAAGGCCCTGAGGGGAACTATGGCTACACCTTC. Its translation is CSVEGPEGNYGYTF.

In DNA, the CDR3 is TGTGCCAGTAGTATGATGGGGGGATCCTACAATGAGCAGTTCTTC. This gives the protein CASSMMGGSYNEQFF. V gene TRBV19 combines with J gene TRBJ2-1, with D possibly matching TRBD2 (6 bases). V lost 3 bases and J 1 base, leaving 10 bases between the germline ends. The V gene's germline CDR1 is LNHDA and CDR2 SQIVND (reference sequence). This CDR3 contains 15 residues. Supplemented by reference TRBV19 and TRBJ2-1, the full variable domain reads DGGITQSPKYLFRKEGQNVTLSCEQNLNHDAMYWYRQDPGQGLRLIYYSQIVNDFQKGDIAEGYSVSREKKESFPLTVTSAQKNPTAFYLCASSMMGGSYNEQFFGPGTRLTVL.

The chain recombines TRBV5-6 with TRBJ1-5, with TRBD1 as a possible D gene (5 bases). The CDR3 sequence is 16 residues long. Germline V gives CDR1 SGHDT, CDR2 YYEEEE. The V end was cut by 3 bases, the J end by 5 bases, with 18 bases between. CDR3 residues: CASSSMGQGDHQPQHF. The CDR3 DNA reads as TGTGCCAGCAGCTCGATGGGCCAGGGAGACCATCAGCCCCAGCATTTT.

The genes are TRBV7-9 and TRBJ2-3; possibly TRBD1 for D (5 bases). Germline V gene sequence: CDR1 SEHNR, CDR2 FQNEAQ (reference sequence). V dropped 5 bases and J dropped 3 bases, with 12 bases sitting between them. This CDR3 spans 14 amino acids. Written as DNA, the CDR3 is TGTGCCAGCAGCGCTACAGGATGGACAGATACGCAGTATTTT. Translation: CASSATGWTDTQYF.

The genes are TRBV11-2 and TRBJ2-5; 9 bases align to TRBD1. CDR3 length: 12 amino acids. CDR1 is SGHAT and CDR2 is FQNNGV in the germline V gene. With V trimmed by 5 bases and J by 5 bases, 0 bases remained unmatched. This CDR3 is CASSGTGETQYF. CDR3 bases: TGTGCCAGCAGCGGGACAGGGGAGACCCAGTACTTC.

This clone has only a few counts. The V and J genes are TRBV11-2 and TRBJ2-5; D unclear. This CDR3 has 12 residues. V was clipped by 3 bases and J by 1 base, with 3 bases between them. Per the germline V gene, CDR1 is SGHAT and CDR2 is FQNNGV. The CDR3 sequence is CASSLIQETQYF. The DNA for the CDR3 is TGTGCCAGCAGCTTGATCCAAGAGACCCAGTACTTC.

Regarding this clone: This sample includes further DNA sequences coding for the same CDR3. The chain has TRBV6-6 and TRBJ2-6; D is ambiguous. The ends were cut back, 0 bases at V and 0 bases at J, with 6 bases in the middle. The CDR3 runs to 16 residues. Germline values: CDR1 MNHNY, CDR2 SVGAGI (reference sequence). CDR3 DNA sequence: TGTGCCAGCAGTTACTCGACGGGCTCTGGGGCCAACGTCCTGACTTTC. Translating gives CASSYSTGSGANVLTF.